This T cell receptor beta chain was recovered during a study of immune cell composition in non-small cell lung cancer. Notes on the study in general: Tumour-associated clones >0.5% occurred in around 35% of adenocarcinomas, under 85% of squamous. No significant correlation existed between pack-years smoked and tumour clonality.

A remark on this clone: Its matching antigen is unknown.

This CDR3 comprises 13 residues. Germline V gene lookup returns CDR1 SGHKS and CDR2 YYEKEE (reference sequence). V shed 4 bases and J shed 5 bases, with 12 bases lying between them. TCRdb's table, derived via immunoSEQ multiplex PCR, lists solely in-frame clones and lacks some. The data contain 2,000 to 2,500 clones, roughly four fifths of them singletons. These data were also reused for a study on CD4 T cells in lung cancer. This second report adds: Neoantigen-specific CD4+ T-cell clones and TCRs were isolated from blood. Most patients were former smokers with adenocarcinoma or squamous histology.

The source material was lung tumor tissue. The V gene is TRBV5-5, the J gene TRBJ1-2; a possible D gene is TRBD1 (5 bases). This TCR came from a human donor with non-small cell lung cancer. CDR3 sequence reads: CASSGAFGYGYTF. Written as DNA, the CDR3 is TGTGCCAGCAGCGGGGCCTTCGGTTATGGCTACACCTTC.